This T cell receptor (beta chain) was recorded in a study of blood T cells in healthy people across ages. Overall study: Per two T cells, template switching captured roughly one barcoded beta molecule.

Trimming shortened V by 9 bases and J by 14 bases, and 17 bases separated the two germline ends. The CDR3 is 11 residues long. CDR1 KGHDR and CDR2 SFDVKD come from the germline V gene. The use of a sample-barcoded 5' primer and a J-beta primer mix characterized a second PCR of about 7 to 12 cycles. Each CDR3 protein gets one entry after TCRdb re-called the 5' RACE reads with MiXCR. The sample contains roughly 1,800,000 distinct CDR3 sequences, 49% of which appear only once. Study-level points and caveats: When set beside aged donors, long-lived donors presented more naive CD4+ cells and higher diversity.

This clonotype was detected only once. Its antigen is as yet unknown. This TCR was sampled from a woman in her forties in good health. The sequenced sample was blood. The rearrangement uses TRBV24-1 and TRBJ2-3; D may match TRBD1 or TRBD2 (5 bases each). CDR3 sequence: CATAFGAWTYF. CDR3 bases: TGTGCCACCGCGTTCGGGGCCTGGACGTATTTT.